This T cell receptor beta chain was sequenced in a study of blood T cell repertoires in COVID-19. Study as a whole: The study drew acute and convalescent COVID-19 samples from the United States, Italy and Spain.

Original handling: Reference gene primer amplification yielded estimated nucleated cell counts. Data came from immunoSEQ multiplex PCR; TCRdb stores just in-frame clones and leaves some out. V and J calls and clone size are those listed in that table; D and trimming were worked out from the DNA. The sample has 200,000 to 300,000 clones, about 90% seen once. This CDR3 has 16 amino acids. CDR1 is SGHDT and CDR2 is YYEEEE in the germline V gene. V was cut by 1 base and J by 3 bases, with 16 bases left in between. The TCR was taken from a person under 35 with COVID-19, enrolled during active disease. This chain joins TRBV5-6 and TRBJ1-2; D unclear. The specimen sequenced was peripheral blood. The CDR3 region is CASSLITQEFDYGYTF. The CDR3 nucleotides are TGTGCCAGCAGCTTGATCACGCAGGAATTTGACTATGGCTACACCTTC. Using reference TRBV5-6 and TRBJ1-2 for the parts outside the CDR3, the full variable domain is DAGVTQSPTHLIKTRGQQVTLRCSPKSGHDTVSWYQQALGQGPQFIFQYYEEEERQRGNFPDRFSGHQFPNYSSELNVNALLLGDSALYLCASSLITQEFDYGYTFGSGTRLTVV.